What follows is one TCR beta chain and its context. Its antigen remains unidentified. The entry originates in a study of OX40 agonist ivuxolimab in advanced cancers. Study-level information: The dose-escalation group included hepatocellular carcinoma, melanoma, renal cell carcinoma and head and neck cancer. A history of anti-PD-1, anti-PD-L1 or anti-CTLA-4 therapy was acceptable, and approximately 41% had some.

Libraries were prepared by immunoSEQ multiplex PCR; TCRdb keeps only in-frame clonotypes and omits some of them. This sample has approximately 74,000 clones, with 85% to 95% found just once. Germline V CDR1 and CDR2: SGHRS, YFSETQ. The CDR3 sequence is 14 residues long. V was trimmed by 0 bases and J by 7 bases, leaving 10 bases between them. General study points: CD8+ T cells averaged more expanded clones than CD4+. Certain nonresponders additionally had low normalized T-cell clonal expansion.

Sequences were derived from CD4+ or CD8+ T cells sorted from blood, sampled in a trial of the OX40 agonist ivuxolimab. The J gene is TRBJ2-2, the V gene TRBV5-1, with D uncertain. The clonotype was recovered from an adult with an advanced solid tumor such as melanoma, head and neck, liver or kidney cancer. As DNA, the CDR3 is TGCGCCAGCAGCTTGGACACGAACGGCGGGGAGCTGTTTTTT. Translation: CASSLDTNGGELFF.